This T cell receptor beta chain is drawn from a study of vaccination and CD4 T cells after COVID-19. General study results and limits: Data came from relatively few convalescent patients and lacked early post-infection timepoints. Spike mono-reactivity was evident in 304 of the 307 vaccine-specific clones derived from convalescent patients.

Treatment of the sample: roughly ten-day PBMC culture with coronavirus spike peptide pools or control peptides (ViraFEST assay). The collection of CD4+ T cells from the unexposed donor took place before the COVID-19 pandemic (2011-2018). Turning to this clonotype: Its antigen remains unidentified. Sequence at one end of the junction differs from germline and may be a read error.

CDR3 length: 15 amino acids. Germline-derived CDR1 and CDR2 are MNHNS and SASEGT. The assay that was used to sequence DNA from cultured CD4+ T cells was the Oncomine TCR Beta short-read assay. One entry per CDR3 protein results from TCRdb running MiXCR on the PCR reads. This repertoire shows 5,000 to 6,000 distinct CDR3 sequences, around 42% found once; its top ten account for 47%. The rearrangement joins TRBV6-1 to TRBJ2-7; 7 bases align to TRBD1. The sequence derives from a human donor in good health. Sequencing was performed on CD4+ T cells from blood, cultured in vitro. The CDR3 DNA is TGTGCCAGCCGTGAGACAGGGAAAACGTCGGGAGAGCAGTACTTC. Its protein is CASRETGKTSGEQYF.